This entry lists 6 T cell receptor beta chains sequenced from one sample in a study of response to subunit inactivated influenza vaccine (dated by TCRdb to the late 2010s). Libraries came from RT-PCR. Sequencer: Illumina HiSeq 2500. Using fastp trimming at Q25 and MiXCR clonotype assembly, TCRdb reanalyzed the public sequencing data and kept in-frame beta chains. Duplicate CDR3 protein sequences are folded into a single record with the most common DNA and genes. In this sample the table shows 650,000 to 700,000 distinct CDR3 sequences, approximately 14% of which occur a single time. 11% of the sample goes to the ten largest clones. Source: PBMCs from blood, taken approximately 12 days after vaccination. The receptor source for this set is a man in his fifties who received an inactivated influenza vaccine. Donor details come from another sample of the same person, matched by shared clones.

The chain carries TRBV12-3 or TRBV12-4 and TRBJ2-5, with D tentatively TRBD1 (6 bases). CDR3 length: 15 residues. The V and J ends lost 1 base and 1 base respectively, with 10 bases between them. CDR3 in DNA: TGTGCCAGCAGTTTAGGGCAGGGGCCCCAAGAGACCCAGTACTTC. Translating it yields CASSLGQGPQETQYF.

This clonotype has a handful of counts. V gene TRBV6-2 or TRBV6-3 combines with J gene TRBJ2-1; TRBD2 matches 10 bases. J lost 0 bases, V lost 3 bases, and 14 bases had no gene match. This CDR3 region has 20 residues. Germline-derived CDR1 and CDR2 are MNHEY and SVGEGT. The CDR3 spells CASSYSGTSVGYGSYNEQFF. The CDR3 DNA sequence: TGTGCCAGCAGTTATTCCGGGACTAGCGTGGGCTACGGCTCCTACAATGAGCAGTTCTTC.

The chain couples TRBV5-1 to TRBJ2-7; D possibly corresponds to TRBD1 (6 bases). CDR3 length equals 13 residues. V shed 0 bases and J shed 8 bases, with 12 bases lying between them. Germline V gives CDR1 SGHRS, CDR2 YFSETQ. This CDR3 reads CASSLEQGSQQYF. DNA for the CDR3: TGCGCCAGCAGCTTGGAACAGGGATCACAGCAGTACTTC.

Only a few counts were recorded for this clonotype. The chain uses TRBV7-2 and TRBJ2-7; TRBD2 aligns across 11 bases. The germline CDR1 and CDR2 sequences are SGHTA and FQGNSA. V was clipped by 7 bases and J by 5 bases; unmatched bases: 7. The CDR3 runs to 14 residues. CDR3 nucleotides: TGTGCCAGCATCGCTGGACTAGCGGGCAACGAGCAGTACTTC. Its protein is CASIAGLAGNEQYF. The variable domain in full, completed from reference TRBV7-2 and TRBJ2-7, reads GAGVSQSPSNKVTEKGKDVELRCDPISGHTALYWYRQSLGQGLEFLIYFQGNSAPDKSGLPSDRFSAERTGGSVSTLTIQRTQQEDSAVYLCASIAGLAGNEQYFGPGTRLTVT.

This clonotype was recorded a few times. The rearrangement uses TRBV7-2 and TRBJ2-5; 7 bases line up with TRBD1. Germline-derived CDR1 and CDR2 are SGHTA and FQGNSA. This CDR3 has 15 residues. Trimming took 1 base from V and 5 from J; bases not matched to a gene: 7. The CDR3 region has the DNA TGTGCCAGCAGCTTAGGGGGACAGACGACTGAGACCCAGTACTTC. Translating gives CASSLGGQTTETQYF.

This clonotype was counted at least ten times. The gene calls are TRBV12-3 or TRBV12-4 and TRBJ2-3; the D gene could be TRBD1 or TRBD2 (6 bases each). The CDR3 is 14 amino acids. Trimming pared 6 bases from V and 0 bases from J, leaving 10 bases between. CDR3 nucleotides: TGTGCCAGCAGGAGGGGGACTAGCACAGATACGCAGTATTTT. Protein product: CASRRGTSTDTQYF.